A single sample gave rise to the 31 T cell receptor beta chains below, sequenced in a study of cytomegalovirus exposure and HLA in healthy donors. Primers included in the PCR were 60 Vbeta and 13 Jbeta primers. Sequenced by immunoSEQ multiplex PCR; TCRdb stores in-frame clones only, minus some. The table shows roughly 200,000 clones, with under 85% occurring only once. Material: PBMCs. The origin of the receptors is a man aged 50 to 60 in good health and CMV-seronegative.

This chain uses TRBV7-2 with TRBJ1-4, with D possibly matching TRBD1 (6 bases). The CDR3 has 15 amino acids. Germline assignment: CDR1 SGHTA and CDR2 FQGNSA. V lost 1 base to trimming and J lost 8 bases, with 14 bases between them. CDR3 sequence (DNA): TGTGCCAGCAGCTTAGGGACAGCCCTTAGGGAAAAACTGTTTTTT. Translation gives CASSLGTALREKLFF.

The chain has TRBV27 and TRBJ1-2, with TRBD1 matching 7 bases. This CDR3 has 13 amino acids. Germline lookup yields CDR1 MNHEY and CDR2 SMNVEV (reference sequence). V lost 3 bases, J lost 4 bases, and 2 bases stayed unmatched. The chain's CDR3 is CASSFRDSYGYTF. CDR3 DNA sequence: TGTGCCAGCAGTTTCCGGGACAGCTATGGCTACACCTTC.

The chain is built from TRBV5-1 and TRBJ2-5; 16 bases are shared with TRBD2. The end of the DNA is better explained by TRBJ2-7, so the J call may be wrong. This CDR3 has 17 residues. In germline, CDR1 is SGHRS, CDR2 YFSETQ. The CDR3 DNA reads TGCGCCAGCAGCTCAGGGACTAGCGGGAGGGGAGCCTACGAGCAGTACTTC. The encoded protein is CASSSGTSGRGAYEQYF.

The chain employs TRBV6-5 and TRBJ1-2, with D maybe TRBD1 (5 bases). The CDR3 loop spans 15 amino acids. Germline V gene lookup returns CDR1 MNHEY and CDR2 SVGAGI. Trimming removed 5 bases from V and 4 bases from J, with 17 bases in between. The CDR3 loop reads CASSAFSRAPYGYTF. The CDR3 DNA reads as TGTGCCAGCAGTGCATTCTCCAGGGCCCCCTATGGCTACACCTTC.

The chain has TRBV7-2 and TRBJ1-2; the D is unclear. Looked up from germline, CDR1 is SGHTA and CDR2 is FQGNSA. The V and J ends lost 1 base and 8 bases respectively, with 11 bases between them. This CDR3 region has 13 residues. The CDR3 loop is CASSLDAAVGYTF. Written as DNA, the CDR3 is TGTGCCAGCAGCTTAGACGCAGCGGTGGGCTACACCTTC.

The V gene is TRBV15, the J gene TRBJ1-4, with a tentative D call TRBD1 (6 bases). The CDR3 spans 15 residues. Germline CDR1 LNHNV, CDR2 YYDKDF (reference sequence). V shed 4 bases and J shed 5 bases, with 14 bases lying between them. The CDR3 sequence is CATSTVQGSNEKLFF. Here the CDR3 DNA reads TGTGCCACCAGCACCGTACAGGGATCAAATGAAAAACTGTTTTTT.

The gene calls are TRBV30 and TRBJ2-5, with TRBD2 matching 9 bases. The junction had 12 bases not matched to a gene; V was cut back by 2 bases and J by 5 bases. The germline V gene encodes CDR1 GTSNPN and CDR2 SVGIG (reference sequence). The CDR3 totals 16 residues. CDR3 region: CAWSLGVAGVQETQYF. The CDR3 DNA is TGTGCCTGGAGTCTGGGGGTAGCGGGAGTTCAGGAGACCCAGTACTTC.

This chain joins TRBV30 and TRBJ1-6; D unclear. Trimming shortened V by 0 bases and J by 0 bases, and 12 bases separated the two germline ends. Germline-derived CDR1 and CDR2 are GTSNPN and SVGIG (reference sequence). CDR3 length: 17 amino acids. The CDR3 nucleotides read TGTGCCTGGAGTGTACGGCAGGCCAGCTCCTATAATTCACCCCTCCACTTT. Its protein is CAWSVRQASSYNSPLHF.

This clone has just a few counts. The V gene is TRBV4-1, the J gene TRBJ2-7, with 12 bases that match TRBD2. Germline CDR1 and CDR2: MGHRA and YSYEKL. Unmatched junction bases numbered 6, after V lost 6 bases and J lost 3 bases. CDR3 length equals 15 residues. The CDR3 region is CASSPSTSGSYEQYF. CDR3 bases: TGCGCCAGCAGTCCCTCGACTAGCGGGAGCTACGAGCAGTACTTC.

The sample holds a few counts of this clone. V is TRBV6-6 and J is TRBJ2-1; D uncertain. CDR3 length equals 14 residues. Between the trimmed V and J ends, which lost 0 bases and 8 bases, there was a span of 11 bases. Looked up from germline, CDR1 is MNHNY and CDR2 is SVGAGI (reference sequence). CDR3 DNA sequence: TGTGCCAGCAGTTACTCGATCGGGTTTGATGAGCAGTTCTTC. It specifies CASSYSIGFDEQFF.

The chain is built from TRBV27 and TRBJ2-7; 7 bases line up with TRBD2. Unmatched junction bases numbered 5, after V lost 8 bases and J lost 7 bases. The germline gives CDR1 MNHEY, CDR2 SMNVEV (reference sequence). The CDR3 spans 11 residues. The CDR3 DNA follows: TGTGCCAGCGGTGGGGGAGGGGAGCAGTACTTC. This translates into CASGGGGEQYF.

The chain combines TRBV6-5 with TRBJ2-1, with TRBD2 as a possible D gene (6 bases). Trimming cost V 6 bases and J 4 bases, with 10 bases left between them. Germline values: CDR1 MNHEY, CDR2 SVGAGI. This CDR3 comprises 13 residues. The CDR3: CASRIAAYNEQFF. CDR3 bases: TGTGCCAGCAGGATAGCGGCTTACAATGAGCAGTTCTTC.

The J gene is TRBJ2-3, the V gene TRBV4-1; TRBD2 aligns across 8 bases. Trimming took 0 bases from V and 6 from J; bases not matched to a gene: 5. This CDR3 spans 15 amino acids. CDR1 and CDR2 from the germline V gene are MGHRA and YSYEKL. The DNA of the CDR3 is TGCGCCAGCAGCCAAGAGAGCGGGAGAAGTGATACGCAGTATTTT. As protein: CASSQESGRSDTQYF.

The chain links TRBV30 to TRBJ1-2; 11 bases agree with TRBD1. V lost 5 bases to trimming and J lost 8 bases; unmatched junction nucleotides: 4. CDR1 GTSNPN and CDR2 SVGIG come from the germline V gene (reference sequence). The CDR3 is made up of 12 amino acids. The CDR3 loop reads CAWGQGAPGYTF. CDR3 DNA sequence: TGTGCCTGGGGACAGGGGGCGCCCGGCTACACCTTC.

This clone was observed a handful of times. The chain employs TRBV10-3 and TRBJ1-1, with 8 bases aligning to TRBD1. CDR1 is ENHRY, CDR2 SYGVKD, per germline. V lost 6 bases, J lost 4 bases, and 7 bases stayed unmatched. This CDR3 has 14 amino acids. The CDR3 here is CAIRPTGDGTEAFF. CDR3 nucleotide sequence: TGTGCCATCAGGCCGACAGGGGACGGCACTGAAGCTTTCTTT.

The chain is built from TRBV18 and TRBJ1-1; TRBD1 might be the D (6 bases). The V and J ends lost 4 bases and 3 bases respectively, with 12 bases between them. The CDR3 is made up of 14 amino acids. Looked up from germline, CDR1 is KGHSH and CDR2 is LQKENI. In DNA, the CDR3 is TGTGCCAGCTCACAACAGGGTTCGGACACTGAAGCTTTCTTT. Translation gives CASSQQGSDTEAFF. The complete variable domain, with remaining parts taken from reference TRBV18 and TRBJ1-1, reads NAGVMQNPRHLVRRRGQEARLRCSPMKGHSHVYWYRQLPEEGLKFMVYLQKENIIDESGMPKERFSAEFPKEGPSILRIQQVVRGDSAAYFCASSQQGSDTEAFFGQGTRLTVV.

The V gene is TRBV28, the J gene TRBJ1-5, with TRBD1 as a possible D gene (5 bases). Germline-derived CDR1 and CDR2 are MDHEN and SYDVKM. The CDR3 has 16 residues. V was trimmed by 5 bases and J by 0 bases, leaving 14 bases between them. The CDR3 region has the DNA TGTGCCAGCAGTCCTGGGGGGGTTGATAGCAATCAGCCCCAGCATTTT. Translating it yields CASSPGGVDSNQPQHF.

The table lists this clone with a count of one. This rearrangement joins TRBV9 to TRBJ2-7; D ambiguous. Between the trimmed V and J ends, which lost 0 bases and 2 bases, there was a span of 9 bases. The CDR3 runs 14 residues. Germline V gene sequence: CDR1 SGDLS, CDR2 YYNGEE. CDR3 DNA: TGTGCCAGCAGCGTAGAACCGACACCCTACGAGCAGTACTTC. Protein: CASSVEPTPYEQYF.

The CDR3 DNA follows: TGTGCCAGCAGCTTAAGTCGATCGCTAGCGGCTGAGCAGTTCTTC. Its protein is CASSLSRSLAAEQFF. The chain has TRBV7-3 and TRBJ2-1; 7 bases match TRBD2. Unmatched junction bases numbered 9, after V lost 1 base and J lost 9 bases. The CDR3 runs 15 residues. Germline V gives CDR1 SGHTA, CDR2 FQGTGA.

V usage is TRBV14 and J usage is TRBJ2-2; 8 bases line up with TRBD2. With 1 base clipped from V and 4 bases from J, the junction kept 8 bases outside the gene matches. Looked up from germline, CDR1 is SGHDN and CDR2 is FVKESK. The CDR3 sequence is 17 residues long. CDR3 nucleotides: TGTGCCAGCAGCCAAGTGTCTACGGGAGGGCTCACCGGGGAGCTGTTTTTT. This encodes CASSQVSTGGLTGELFF.

The chain has TRBV27 and TRBJ1-4; no firm D call. CDR1 and CDR2 (germline): MNHEY, SMNVEV (reference sequence). The length of the CDR3 is 16 residues. V lost 2 bases and J 0 bases, leaving 10 bases between the germline ends. The chain's CDR3 is CASSLARGSTNEKLFF. The CDR3 coding sequence is TGTGCCAGCAGTTTAGCGAGAGGATCAACTAATGAAAAACTGTTTTTT.

V is TRBV28 and J is TRBJ1-2; D perhaps matches TRBD1 (5 bases). CDR1 MDHEN and CDR2 SYDVKM come from the germline V gene. The CDR3 covers 15 residues. Trimming pared 3 bases from V and 0 bases from J, leaving 11 bases between. The CDR3 nucleotides read TGTGCCAGCAGTTTGCGGGGCCGCTCTAACTATGGCTACACCTTC. It specifies CASSLRGRSNYGYTF.

The rearrangement joins TRBV6-5 to TRBJ2-5, with TRBD1 identical over 8 bases. The trim removed 6 bases at V and 4 bases at J, leaving 10 bases unmatched. The CDR3 covers 15 residues. Germline CDR1 and CDR2: MNHEY and SVGAGI. The CDR3 DNA follows: TGTGCCAGCAGCGAGGACAGGGCAAGAGTAGAGACCCAGTACTTC. Amino acids: CASSEDRARVETQYF.

This clone occurred once. This sample includes further DNA sequences coding for the same CDR3. The V gene is TRBV27, the J gene TRBJ2-7, with TRBD1 identical over 7 bases. Germline V gene data show CDR1 as MNHEY and CDR2 as SMNVEV (reference sequence). Trimming at V came to 0 bases and at J to 4 bases, leaving 6 bases not matched to a gene. CDR3 length equals 15 residues. DNA of the CDR3: TGTGCCAGCAGTTTATCCCCGACAGGGAATTACGAGCAGTACTTC. Translation gives CASSLSPTGNYEQYF.

The V and J genes are TRBV30 and TRBJ1-4, with unresolved D. V was cut by 0 bases and J by 7 bases, with 18 bases left in between. The CDR3 spans 16 residues. CDR1 is GTSNPN, CDR2 SVGIG, per germline (reference sequence). The CDR3 here is CAWSVTLGRDSEKLFF. CDR3 coding DNA: TGTGCCTGGAGTGTAACCCTCGGGAGGGATAGTGAAAAACTGTTTTTT.

V usage is TRBV5-1 and J usage is TRBJ2-3; TRBD1 is a possible D gene (6 bases). The V and J ends lost 2 bases and 0 bases respectively, with 19 bases between them. CDR3 size: 18 residues. Germline CDR1 is SGHRS and CDR2 is YFSETQ. This CDR3 is CASSLLLGGAVSTDTQYF. CDR3 nucleotide sequence: TGCGCCAGCAGCTTACTGTTAGGGGGAGCGGTAAGCACAGATACGCAGTATTTT.

This chain connects TRBV5-1 to TRBJ2-7; 8 nucleotides align to TRBD1. This CDR3 comprises 14 residues. With 4 bases clipped from V and 7 bases from J, the junction kept 10 bases outside the gene matches. CDR1 and CDR2 (germline): SGHRS, YFSETQ. CDR3 in amino acids: CASSPGQGPREQYF. The CDR3 DNA is TGCGCCAGCAGCCCTGGACAGGGTCCGAGGGAGCAGTACTTC.

A note on this clone: Other DNA sequences within the sample encode an identical CDR3. The chain links TRBV14 to TRBJ1-4, with TRBD1 identical over 11 bases. This CDR3 contains 14 residues. Trimming cost V 4 bases and J 7 bases; bases outside gene matches: 2. CDR1 SGHDN and CDR2 FVKESK come from the germline V gene. CDR3 region: CASSRGQGVEKLFF. CDR3 coding DNA: TGTGCCAGCAGCCGGGGACAGGGGGTTGAAAAACTGTTTTTT. Based on the CDR3 plus reference TRBV14 and TRBJ1-4, the full variable domain is EAGVTQFPSHSVIEKGQTVTLRCDPISGHDNLYWYRRVMGKEIKFLLHFVKESKQDESGMPNNRFLAERTGGTYSTLKVQPAELEDSGVYFCASSRGQGVEKLFFGSGTQLSVL.

The chain combines TRBV4-2 with TRBJ2-1; possibly TRBD2 for D (6 bases). Germline V lookup: CDR1 LGHNA, CDR2 YNFKEQ. There are 17 residues in the CDR3. V lost 0 bases and J 2 bases, leaving 14 bases between the germline ends. The CDR3 DNA reads as TGTGCCAGCAGCCAAGAGGGTGTGGCGGGAACCTACAATGAGCAGTTCTTC. Translated, it gives CASSQEGVAGTYNEQFF.

The V call is TRBV5-1, the J call TRBJ2-7, with 10 bases fitting TRBD1. This CDR3 is built from 15 residues. V trimming: 0 bases; J trimming: 7 bases; junction bases outside the gene matches: 7. Germline V lookup: CDR1 SGHRS, CDR2 YFSETQ. CDR3 residues: CASSLADRGLIEQYF. The CDR3 coding sequence is TGCGCCAGCAGCTTGGCCGACAGGGGGCTAATAGAGCAGTACTTC.

This chain links TRBV12-5 with TRBJ2-1, with 7 nucleotides matching TRBD2. V lost 0 bases to trimming and J lost 2 bases; unmatched junction nucleotides: 10. The CDR3 consists of 18 residues. Germline V gene sequence: CDR1 LGHNT, CDR2 FRNRAP. The CDR3 bases are TGTGCTAGTGGTTTGGTATTAATTAGCGGGCCAACCTACAATGAGCAGTTCTTC. It yields the protein CASGLVLISGPTYNEQFF.